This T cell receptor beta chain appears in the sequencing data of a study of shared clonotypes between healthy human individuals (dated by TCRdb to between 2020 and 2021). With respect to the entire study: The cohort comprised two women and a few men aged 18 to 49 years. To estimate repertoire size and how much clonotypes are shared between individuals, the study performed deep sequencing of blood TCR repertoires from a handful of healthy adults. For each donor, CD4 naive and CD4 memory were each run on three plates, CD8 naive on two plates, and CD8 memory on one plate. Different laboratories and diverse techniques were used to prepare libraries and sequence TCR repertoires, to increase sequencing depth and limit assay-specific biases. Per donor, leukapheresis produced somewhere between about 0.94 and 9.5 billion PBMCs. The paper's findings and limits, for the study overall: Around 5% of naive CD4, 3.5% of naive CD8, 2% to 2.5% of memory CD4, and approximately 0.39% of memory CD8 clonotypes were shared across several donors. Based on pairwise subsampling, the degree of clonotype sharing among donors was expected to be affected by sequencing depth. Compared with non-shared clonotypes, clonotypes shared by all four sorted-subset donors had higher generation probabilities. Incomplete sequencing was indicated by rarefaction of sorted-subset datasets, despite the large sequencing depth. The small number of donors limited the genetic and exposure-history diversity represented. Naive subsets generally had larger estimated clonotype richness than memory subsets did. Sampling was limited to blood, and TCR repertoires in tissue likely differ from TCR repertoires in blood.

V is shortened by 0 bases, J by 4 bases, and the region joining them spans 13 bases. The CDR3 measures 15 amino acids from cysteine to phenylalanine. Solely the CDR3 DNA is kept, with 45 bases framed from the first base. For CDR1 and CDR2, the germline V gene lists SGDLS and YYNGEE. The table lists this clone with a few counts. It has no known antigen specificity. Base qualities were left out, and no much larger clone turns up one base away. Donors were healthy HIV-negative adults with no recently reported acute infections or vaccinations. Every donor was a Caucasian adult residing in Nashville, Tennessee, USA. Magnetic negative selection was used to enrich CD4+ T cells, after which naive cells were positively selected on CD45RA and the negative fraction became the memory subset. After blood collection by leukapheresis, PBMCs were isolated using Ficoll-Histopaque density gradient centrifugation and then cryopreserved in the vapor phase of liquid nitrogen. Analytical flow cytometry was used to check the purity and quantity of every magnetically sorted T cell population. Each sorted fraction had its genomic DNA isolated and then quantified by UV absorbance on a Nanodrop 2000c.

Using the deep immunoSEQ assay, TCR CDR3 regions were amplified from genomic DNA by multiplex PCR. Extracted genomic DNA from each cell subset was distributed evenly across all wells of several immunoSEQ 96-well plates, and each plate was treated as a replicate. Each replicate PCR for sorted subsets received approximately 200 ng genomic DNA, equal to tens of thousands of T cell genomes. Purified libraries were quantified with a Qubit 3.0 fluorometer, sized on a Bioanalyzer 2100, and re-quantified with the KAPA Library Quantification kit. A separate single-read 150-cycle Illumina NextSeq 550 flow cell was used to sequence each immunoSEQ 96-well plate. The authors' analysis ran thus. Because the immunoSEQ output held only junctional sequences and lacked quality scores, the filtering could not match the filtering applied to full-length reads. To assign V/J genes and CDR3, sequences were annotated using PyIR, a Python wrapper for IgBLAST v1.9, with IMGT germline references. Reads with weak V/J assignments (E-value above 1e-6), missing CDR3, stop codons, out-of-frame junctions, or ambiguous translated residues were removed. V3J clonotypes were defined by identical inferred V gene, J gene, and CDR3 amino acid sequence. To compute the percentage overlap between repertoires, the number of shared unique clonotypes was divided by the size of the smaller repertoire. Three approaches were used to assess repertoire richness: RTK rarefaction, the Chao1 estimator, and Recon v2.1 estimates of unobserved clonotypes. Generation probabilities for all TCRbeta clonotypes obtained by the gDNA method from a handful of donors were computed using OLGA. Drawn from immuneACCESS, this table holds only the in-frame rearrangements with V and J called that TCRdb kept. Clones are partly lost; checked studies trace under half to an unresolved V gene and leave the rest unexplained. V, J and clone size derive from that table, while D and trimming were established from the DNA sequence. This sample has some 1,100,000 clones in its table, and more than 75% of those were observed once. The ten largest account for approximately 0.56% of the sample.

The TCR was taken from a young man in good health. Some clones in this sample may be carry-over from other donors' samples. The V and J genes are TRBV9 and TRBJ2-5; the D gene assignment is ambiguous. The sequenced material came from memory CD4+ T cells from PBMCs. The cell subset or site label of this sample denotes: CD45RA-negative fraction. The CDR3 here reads CASSVVGVLGETQYF. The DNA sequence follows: TGTGCCAGCAGCGTAGTTGGGGTCCTGGGAGAGACCCAGTACTTC.